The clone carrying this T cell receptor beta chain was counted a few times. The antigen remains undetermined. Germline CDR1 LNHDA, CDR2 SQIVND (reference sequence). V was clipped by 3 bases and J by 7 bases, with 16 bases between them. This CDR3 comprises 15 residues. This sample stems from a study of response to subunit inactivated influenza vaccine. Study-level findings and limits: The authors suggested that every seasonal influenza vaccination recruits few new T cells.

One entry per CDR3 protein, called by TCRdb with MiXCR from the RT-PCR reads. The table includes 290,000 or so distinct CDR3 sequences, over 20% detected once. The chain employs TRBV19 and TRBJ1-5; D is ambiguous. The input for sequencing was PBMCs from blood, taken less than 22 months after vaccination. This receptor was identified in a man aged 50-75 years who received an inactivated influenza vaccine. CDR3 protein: CASSIGLMGRQPQHF. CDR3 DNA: TGTGCCAGTAGTATTGGACTGATGGGGAGGCAGCCCCAGCATTTT.